Described below is a single T cell receptor beta chain sequence and its context. The data belong to a study of cytomegalovirus exposure and HLA in healthy donors. It was with 60 Vbeta and 13 Jbeta primers that the PCR ran. Using immunoSEQ multiplex PCR, the repertoire was profiled, and TCRdb retains in-frame clones only, with some absent. Among some 200,000 clones listed, roughly 80% were seen once. The CDR3 sequence is 14 residues long. CDR1 and CDR2 from the germline V gene are SGHVS and FQNEAQ. V dropped 1 base and J dropped 4 bases, with 11 bases sitting between them. The chain employs TRBV7-8 and TRBJ2-7, with D tentatively TRBD2 (6 bases). The receptor's source is a female donor in good health and CMV-seronegative. The sequenced sample consisted of PBMCs. CDR3 residues: CASSLGLGGYEQYF. The CDR3 DNA is TGTGCCAGCAGCTTAGGTCTCGGGGGATACGAGCAGTACTTC.